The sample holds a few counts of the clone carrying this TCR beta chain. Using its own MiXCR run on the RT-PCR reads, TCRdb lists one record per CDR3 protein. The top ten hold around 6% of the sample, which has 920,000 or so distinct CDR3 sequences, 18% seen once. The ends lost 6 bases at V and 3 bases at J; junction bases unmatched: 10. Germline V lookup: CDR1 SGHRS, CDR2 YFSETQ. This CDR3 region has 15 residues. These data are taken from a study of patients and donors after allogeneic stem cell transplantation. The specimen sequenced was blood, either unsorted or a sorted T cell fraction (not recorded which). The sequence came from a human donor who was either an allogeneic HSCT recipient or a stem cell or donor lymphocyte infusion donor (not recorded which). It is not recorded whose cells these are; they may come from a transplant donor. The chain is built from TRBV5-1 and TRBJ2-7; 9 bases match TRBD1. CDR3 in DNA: TGCGCCAGCACTCAAACCGGGACAGGGAACTACGAGCAGTACTTC. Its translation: CASTQTGTGNYEQYF.